Listed below are T cell receptor beta chains from one sample, sequenced in a study of T cell changes during pregnancy in multiple sclerosis. Clones were read by immunoSEQ multiplex PCR, and TCRdb kept only the in-frame ones, dropping some. The sample yields 60,000 to 75,000 clones, 90% to 95% seen once. This material consisted of peripheral blood, taken before pregnancy. These receptors were obtained from a female donor with multiple sclerosis, enrolled in a pregnancy study. Both conserved end residues are part of each CDR3. A D gene is named only where the DNA matches it firmly. Size tells how often a clone was seen (once, few, many) or the class of an expanded clone, and some rows leave it out.

j_call: TRBJ1-4; d_call: NA; clone_size: few; v_call: TRBV7-9; cdr3_nt: TGTGCCAGCAGCTCCGGCAGGGTAATGGCGAATGAAAAACTGTTTTTT; cdr3_aa: CASSSGRVMANEKLFF
j_call: TRBJ2-1; d_call: TRBD2; clone_size: NA; v_call: TRBV18; cdr3_nt: TGTGCCAGCTCACCCCGGGGGGGGGAAGACAATGAGCAGTTCTTC; cdr3_aa: CASSPRGGEDNEQFF
j_call: TRBJ1-1; d_call: TRBD1; clone_size: NA; v_call: TRBV2; cdr3_nt: TGTGCCAGCATCCCCCACAGGGGAATATTGGGGAACACTGAAGCTTTCTTT; cdr3_aa: CASIPHRGILGNTEAFF
j_call: TRBJ1-1; d_call: NA; clone_size: NA; v_call: TRBV5-6; cdr3_nt: TGTGCCAGCAGCTTTAGCGGGGGATCGGCCACTGAAGCTTTCTTT; cdr3_aa: CASSFSGGSATEAFF
j_call: TRBJ2-7; d_call: TRBD2; clone_size: NA; v_call: TRBV27; cdr3_nt: TGTGCCAGCAGGGGGGGGATCTCCTACGAGCAGTACTTC; cdr3_aa: CASRGGISYEQYF
j_call: TRBJ2-5; d_call: TRBD2; clone_size: NA; v_call: TRBV2; cdr3_nt: TGTGCCAGCTTTTTTCGCGAGACTAGCACAGAGACCCAGTACTTC; cdr3_aa: CASFFRETSTETQYF
j_call: TRBJ1-5; d_call: NA; clone_size: NA; v_call: TRBV7-2; cdr3_nt: TGTGCCAGCAGCCGGAGTCCAGGGGAGGGTCAGCCCCAGCATTTT; cdr3_aa: CASSRSPGEGQPQHF
j_call: TRBJ1-5; d_call: TRBD1; clone_size: NA; v_call: TRBV2; cdr3_nt: TGTGCCAGCCAGACAGGGGGAAGCAATCAGCCCCAGCATTTT; cdr3_aa: CASQTGGSNQPQHF
j_call: TRBJ1-2; d_call: TRBD1; clone_size: NA; v_call: TRBV7-3; cdr3_nt: TGTGCCAGCAGCTTAATAGGGACAGGGGGCAAAGGGGGCTACACCTTC; cdr3_aa: CASSLIGTGGKGGYTF
j_call: TRBJ2-5; d_call: NA; clone_size: once; v_call: TRBV11-3; cdr3_nt: TGTGCCAGCAGCCCCGGGGGTCAAGAGACCCAGTACTTC; cdr3_aa: CASSPGGQETQYF
j_call: TRBJ1-2; d_call: TRBD1; clone_size: NA; v_call: TRBV10-3; cdr3_nt: TGTGCCATGCGGGACAGGGCTGTTGGCTACACCTTC; cdr3_aa: CAMRDRAVGYTF
j_call: TRBJ1-5; d_call: NA; clone_size: NA; v_call: TRBV7-2; cdr3_nt: TGTGCCAGCAGCTTAGACAGGGATCAGCCCCAGCATTTT; cdr3_aa: CASSLDRDQPQHF
j_call: TRBJ1-2; d_call: TRBD1; clone_size: NA; v_call: TRBV15; cdr3_nt: TGTGCCACCAGCAGGACGACGACAGGGGAATGCTACACCTTC; cdr3_aa: CATSRTTTGECYTF
j_call: TRBJ1-2; d_call: NA; clone_size: NA; v_call: TRBV4-3; cdr3_nt: TGCGCCAGCAGCCAATTCGCAGGTTTGTCTGGCTACACCTTC; cdr3_aa: CASSQFAGLSGYTF
j_call: TRBJ1-2; d_call: TRBD1; clone_size: few; v_call: TRBV27; cdr3_nt: TGTGCCAGCAGTTTATCGAGTTTAGGGGGACAGGGGATATATGGCTACACCTTC; cdr3_aa: CASSLSSLGGQGIYGYTF
j_call: TRBJ1-1; d_call: NA; clone_size: NA; v_call: TRBV5-1; cdr3_nt: TGCGCCAGCAGCCCTAAAATAAAAAACGACGGGAAGCACATGGAAGCTTTCTTT; cdr3_aa: CASSPKIKNDGKHMEAFF
j_call: TRBJ1-2; d_call: NA; clone_size: NA; v_call: TRBV9; cdr3_nt: TGTGCCAGCAGCCCCACCCTGGACAAACCAAACTATGGCTACACCTTC; cdr3_aa: CASSPTLDKPNYGYTF
j_call: TRBJ2-1; d_call: TRBD1; clone_size: NA; v_call: TRBV7-3; cdr3_nt: TGTGCCAGCAGCTTAATGGACAGGGGGGACTACAATGAGCAGTTCTTC; cdr3_aa: CASSLMDRGDYNEQFF
j_call: TRBJ1-2; d_call: TRBD1; clone_size: NA; v_call: TRBV30; cdr3_nt: TGTGCCTGGAGTTGGGACAGGGAGGGCTACACCTTC; cdr3_aa: CAWSWDREGYTF
j_call: TRBJ2-7; d_call: TRBD1; clone_size: NA; v_call: TRBV6-1; cdr3_nt: TGTGCCAGCAGTGAAGGGGACAGATCCTACGAGCAGTACTTC; cdr3_aa: CASSEGDRSYEQYF
j_call: TRBJ1-1; d_call: NA; clone_size: NA; v_call: TRBV21-1; cdr3_nt: TGTGCCAGCAGCGCAGACAGGGGAGCGACGGAAGCTTTCTTT; cdr3_aa: CASSADRGATEAFF
j_call: TRBJ1-5; d_call: TRBD1; clone_size: few; v_call: TRBV6-5; cdr3_nt: TGTGCCAGCAGTGTCGACAGGGGCCAGCCCCAGCATTTT; cdr3_aa: CASSVDRGQPQHF
j_call: TRBJ2-1; d_call: TRBD2; clone_size: NA; v_call: TRBV19; cdr3_nt: TGTGCCAGTAGTATGTTGGGACTAGCGGGGGAGCAGTTCTTC; cdr3_aa: CASSMLGLAGEQFF
j_call: TRBJ1-1; d_call: TRBD1; clone_size: once; v_call: TRBV7-9; cdr3_nt: TGTGCCAGCAGCTTAGAAGGGAGAAGCAGGGGGGCCACTGAAGCTTTCTTT; cdr3_aa: CASSLEGRSRGATEAFF
j_call: TRBJ2-7; d_call: NA; clone_size: NA; v_call: TRBV5-4; cdr3_nt: TGTGCCAGCAGCCTGGTGTCCGGGTTCGCCTACGAGCAGTACTTC; cdr3_aa: CASSLVSGFAYEQYF
j_call: TRBJ2-3; d_call: NA; clone_size: NA; v_call: TRBV15; cdr3_nt: TGTGCCACCAGCACACGTCGGAGTAGCGTTTCTAGCACAGATACGCAGTATTTT; cdr3_aa: CATSTRRSSVSSTDTQYF
j_call: TRBJ1-2; d_call: TRBD1; clone_size: NA; v_call: TRBV9; cdr3_nt: TGTGCCAGCAGCTTCAGGACAGGGGGCAACTATGGCTACACCTTC; cdr3_aa: CASSFRTGGNYGYTF
j_call: TRBJ1-2; d_call: TRBD1; clone_size: NA; v_call: TRBV28; cdr3_nt: TGTGCCAGCAGTTCAATACCGGGACAGGGGATCTATGGCTACACCTTC; cdr3_aa: CASSSIPGQGIYGYTF
j_call: TRBJ1-1; d_call: NA; clone_size: NA; v_call: TRBV5-6; cdr3_nt: TGTGCCAGCAGCTTGGGCGGGGACCTTAGGACTGAAGCTTTCTTT; cdr3_aa: CASSLGGDLRTEAFF
j_call: TRBJ1-1; d_call: TRBD1; clone_size: once; v_call: TRBV19; cdr3_nt: TGTGCCAGTCCTGCAGGGGGCTCGAACACTGAAGCTTTCTTT; cdr3_aa: CASPAGGSNTEAFF
j_call: TRBJ2-7; d_call: NA; clone_size: NA; v_call: TRBV9; cdr3_nt: TGTGCCAGCAGCGTAGCCGCTCGGGACTACGAGCAGTACTTC; cdr3_aa: CASSVAARDYEQYF
j_call: TRBJ1-2; d_call: TRBD1; clone_size: NA; v_call: TRBV7-2; cdr3_nt: TGTGCCAGCAGCTTTCGCCCGGGACAGGGAGGTGAGGGCTATGGCTACACCTTC; cdr3_aa: CASSFRPGQGGEGYGYTF
j_call: TRBJ1-5; d_call: TRBD1; clone_size: NA; v_call: TRBV2; cdr3_nt: TGTGCCAGCAGCGGCGGGACAGTCAATCAGCCCCAGCATTTT; cdr3_aa: CASSGGTVNQPQHF
j_call: TRBJ1-1; d_call: NA; clone_size: NA; v_call: TRBV19; cdr3_nt: TGTGCCAGTAGTATAGATCCACGGGCCCTCAGGGTGGAAGCTTTCTTT; cdr3_aa: CASSIDPRALRVEAFF
j_call: TRBJ2-7; d_call: TRBD1; clone_size: NA; v_call: TRBV11-2; cdr3_nt: TGTGCCAGCAGCCGTCCCGGGACAGGGTCCTACGAGCAGTACTTC; cdr3_aa: CASSRPGTGSYEQYF
j_call: TRBJ1-2; d_call: TRBD1; clone_size: once; v_call: TRBV19; cdr3_nt: TGTGCCAGTAGCCCAGGGACAGGTCCTGTCGGTGGCTACACCTTC; cdr3_aa: CASSPGTGPVGGYTF
j_call: TRBJ2-5; d_call: NA; clone_size: NA; v_call: TRBV6-5; cdr3_nt: TGTGCCAGCGGCCAATGGACCCAGTACTTC; cdr3_aa: CASGQWTQYF
j_call: TRBJ1-2; d_call: NA; clone_size: NA; v_call: TRBV7-2; cdr3_nt: TGTGCCAGCAGCTTAGCGCTACCCGTATATGGCTACACCTTC; cdr3_aa: CASSLALPVYGYTF
j_call: TRBJ1-3; d_call: NA; clone_size: NA; v_call: TRBV5-6; cdr3_nt: TGTGCCAGCAGCTTTCTAGACACCATATATTTT; cdr3_aa: CASSFLDTIYF
j_call: TRBJ1-1; d_call: TRBD1; clone_size: few; v_call: TRBV5-1; cdr3_nt: TGCGCCAGCAGCCAACGGACAGGGAGGAACACTGAAGCTTTCTTT; cdr3_aa: CASSQRTGRNTEAFF
j_call: TRBJ1-1; d_call: NA; clone_size: few; v_call: TRBV10-3; cdr3_nt: TGTGCCATCAGGAGGGAGGGTCATGGGACTGAAGCTTTCTTT; cdr3_aa: CAIRREGHGTEAFF
j_call: TRBJ2-7; d_call: NA; clone_size: few; v_call: TRBV2; cdr3_nt: TGTGCCAGCAAGACCTACAGGGGGGGCTACGAGCAGTACTTC; cdr3_aa: CASKTYRGGYEQYF
j_call: TRBJ2-6; d_call: TRBD2; clone_size: once; v_call: TRBV10-1; cdr3_nt: TGCGCCGGACCCGGGGGGGTAGTTCGCTCTGGGGCCAACGTCCTGACTTTC; cdr3_aa: CAGPGGVVRSGANVLTF
j_call: TRBJ1-1; d_call: TRBD1; clone_size: NA; v_call: TRBV6-5; cdr3_nt: TGTGCCAGCAGTCCCTACAGGGGGCCCATCGAAGCTTTCTTT; cdr3_aa: CASSPYRGPIEAFF
j_call: TRBJ2-3; d_call: TRBD2; clone_size: NA; v_call: TRBV4-2; cdr3_nt: TGTGCCAGCAGCCAAGAGTTCGGGCGGGGGGTGTATACGCAGTATTTT; cdr3_aa: CASSQEFGRGVYTQYF
j_call: TRBJ1-1; d_call: TRBD1; clone_size: NA; v_call: TRBV30; cdr3_nt: TGTGCCTGGAGTACCGGGACAGGGAACACTGAAGCTTTCTTT; cdr3_aa: CAWSTGTGNTEAFF
j_call: TRBJ1-2; d_call: TRBD1; clone_size: NA; v_call: TRBV7-2; cdr3_nt: TGTGCCAGCAGCGCGACAGGGAGCTATGGCTACACCTTC; cdr3_aa: CASSATGSYGYTF
j_call: TRBJ1-1; d_call: NA; clone_size: NA; v_call: TRBV2; cdr3_nt: TGTGCCAGCAGTTACGGACAGACTATGAACACTGAAGCTTTCTTT; cdr3_aa: CASSYGQTMNTEAFF
j_call: TRBJ2-2; d_call: NA; clone_size: once; v_call: TRBV4-1; cdr3_nt: TGCGCCAGCAGCCAAGATCCAGGGTTCCCTACGGCCGGGGAGCTGTTTTTT; cdr3_aa: CASSQDPGFPTAGELFF
j_call: TRBJ2-6; d_call: TRBD1; clone_size: once; v_call: TRBV11-2; cdr3_nt: TGTGCCAGCAGCCAACAGGGGGCTGGGGCCAACGTCCTGACTTTC; cdr3_aa: CASSQQGAGANVLTF
j_call: TRBJ1-2; d_call: NA; clone_size: NA; v_call: TRBV30; cdr3_nt: TGTGCCTGGAGTGTACCATCGGGACATTCTTTCCGAGGGGACACCTTC; cdr3_aa: CAWSVPSGHSFRGDTF
j_call: TRBJ2-5; d_call: NA; clone_size: once; v_call: TRBV9; cdr3_nt: TGTGCCAGCAGCGTACGGGGGAGTGGCGAGACCCAGTACTTC; cdr3_aa: CASSVRGSGETQYF
j_call: TRBJ1-2; d_call: NA; clone_size: NA; v_call: TRBV5-4; cdr3_nt: TGTGCCAGCAGCCGGGAGGCGGAAGCGTATGGCTACACCTTC; cdr3_aa: CASSREAEAYGYTF
j_call: TRBJ2-7; d_call: TRBD1; clone_size: NA; v_call: TRBV27; cdr3_nt: TGTGCCAGCAGTACCGGGACAGCGAAGCAGTACTTC; cdr3_aa: CASSTGTAKQYF
j_call: TRBJ1-6; d_call: TRBD1; clone_size: NA; v_call: TRBV19; cdr3_nt: TGTGCCAGTAGTATAGAAGGGGGCAGTTCACCCCTCCACTTT; cdr3_aa: CASSIEGGSSPLHF
j_call: TRBJ2-1; d_call: TRBD2; clone_size: NA; v_call: TRBV5-1; cdr3_nt: TGCGCCAGCATGCTAAGCGGGGTTTACAATGAGCAGTTCTTC; cdr3_aa: CASMLSGVYNEQFF
j_call: TRBJ2-2; d_call: TRBD2; clone_size: NA; v_call: TRBV19; cdr3_nt: TGTGCCAGTAGTACTAGCGGGGGGGCAGGCACCGGGGAGCTGTTTTTT; cdr3_aa: CASSTSGGAGTGELFF